A single T cell receptor beta chain is shown here with its context. The data belong to a study of blood T cell repertoires in COVID-19. Across the whole study: Acute and convalescent COVID-19 specimens originated in the United States, Italy and Spain. T cells, B-cell-depleted T cells, or PBMCs provided the cDNA or gDNA that served as material.

Produced via immunoSEQ multiplex PCR; TCRdb's table is partial and in-frame only. The sample comprises about 200,000 clones, 80% of which are singletons, and around 6% rests with the top ten. CDR1 is LNHDA and CDR2 is SQIVND in the germline V gene (reference sequence). Trimming removed 6 bases at V and 1 base at J, with 13 bases between. CDR3 size: 15 residues. The origin of this receptor is a woman between 65 and 79 years old with acute or convalescent COVID-19. Input material: peripheral blood. This rearrangement joins TRBV19 to TRBJ2-1; weak D call: TRBD1 (5 bases). The CDR3 nucleotides are TGTGCCAGTAGCGCGCGGCCAGGGTCCTACAATGAGCAGTTCTTC. It specifies CASSARPGSYNEQFF. Full variable domain (rest looked up from reference TRBV19 and TRBJ2-1): DGGITQSPKYLFRKEGQNVTLSCEQNLNHDAMYWYRQDPGQGLRLIYYSQIVNDFQKGDIAEGYSVSREKKESFPLTVTSAQKNPTAFYLCASSARPGSYNEQFFGPGTRLTVL.